This entry is about one T cell receptor (beta chain). Donors came from a validation cohort of about 120 subjects, distinct from the first 666-subject cohort. This sample stems from a study of cytomegalovirus exposure and HLA in healthy donors. Here immunoSEQ multiplex PCR was the method, and the copy in TCRdb shows in-frame clones only, minus some. The sample shows 55,000 to 80,000 clones, roughly 94% of them seen only once. The clonotype was recovered from a man between 18 and 35 years old in good health and CMV-seropositive. Sequencing was carried out using PBMCs.

The CDR3: CASSQAAGRPQADTQYF. For the CDR3, the DNA is TGTGCCAGCAGCCAAGCGGCGGGACGTCCACAGGCAGATACGCAGTATTTT. V usage is TRBV4-2 and J usage is TRBJ2-3; a possible D gene is TRBD2 (6 bases). Trimming cost V 1 base and J 4 bases, with 18 bases left between them. The CDR3 loop spans 17 amino acids. Germline CDR1 reads LGHNA; CDR2 reads YNFKEQ.